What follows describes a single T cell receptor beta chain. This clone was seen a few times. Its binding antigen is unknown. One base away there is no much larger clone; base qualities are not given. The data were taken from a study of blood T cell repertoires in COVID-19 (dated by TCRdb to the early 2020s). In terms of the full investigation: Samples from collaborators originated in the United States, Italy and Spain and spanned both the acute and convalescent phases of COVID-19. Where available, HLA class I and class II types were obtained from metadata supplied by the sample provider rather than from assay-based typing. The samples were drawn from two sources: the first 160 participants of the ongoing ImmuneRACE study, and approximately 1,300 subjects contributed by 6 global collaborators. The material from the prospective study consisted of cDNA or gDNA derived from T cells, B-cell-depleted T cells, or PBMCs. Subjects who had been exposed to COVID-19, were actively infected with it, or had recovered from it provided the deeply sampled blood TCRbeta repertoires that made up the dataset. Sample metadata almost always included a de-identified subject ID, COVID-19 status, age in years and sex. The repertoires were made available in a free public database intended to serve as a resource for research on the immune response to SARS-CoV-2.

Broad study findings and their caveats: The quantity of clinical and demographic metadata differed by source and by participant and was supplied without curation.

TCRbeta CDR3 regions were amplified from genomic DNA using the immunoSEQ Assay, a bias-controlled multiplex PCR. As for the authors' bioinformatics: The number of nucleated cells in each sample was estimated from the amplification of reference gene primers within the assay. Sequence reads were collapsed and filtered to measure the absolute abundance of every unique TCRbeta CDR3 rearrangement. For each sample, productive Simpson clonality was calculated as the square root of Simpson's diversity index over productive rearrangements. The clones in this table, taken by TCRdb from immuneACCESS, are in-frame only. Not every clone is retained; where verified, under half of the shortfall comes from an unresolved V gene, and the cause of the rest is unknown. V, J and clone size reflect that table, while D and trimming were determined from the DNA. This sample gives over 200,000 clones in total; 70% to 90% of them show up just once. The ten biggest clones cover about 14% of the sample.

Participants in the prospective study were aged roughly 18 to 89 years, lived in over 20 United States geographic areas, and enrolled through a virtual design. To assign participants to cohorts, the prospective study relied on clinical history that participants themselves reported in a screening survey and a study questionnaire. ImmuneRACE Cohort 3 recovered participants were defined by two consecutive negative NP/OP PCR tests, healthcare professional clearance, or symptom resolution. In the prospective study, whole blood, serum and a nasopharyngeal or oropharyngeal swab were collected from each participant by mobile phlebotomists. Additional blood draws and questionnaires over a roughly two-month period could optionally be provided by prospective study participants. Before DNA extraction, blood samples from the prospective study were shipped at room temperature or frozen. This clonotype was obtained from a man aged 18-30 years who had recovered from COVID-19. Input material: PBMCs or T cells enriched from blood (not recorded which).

The bases are TGTGCCAGTAGCCTCGGACAGGGAATATTTCAGCCCCAGCATTTT. It translates to CASSLGQGIFQPQHF. The rearranged segments are TRBV19 and TRBJ1-5; 8 bases in the junction line up with TRBD1. V has 6 bases trimmed and J has 6 bases trimmed; junction bases matching no gene number 10. CDR1 and CDR2 (LNHDA, SQIVND) derive from the germline V gene (reference sequence). The CDR3 numbers 15 residues from cysteine through phenylalanine. CDR3 DNA is the only sequence kept; it has 45 bases, read in frame from the first base.